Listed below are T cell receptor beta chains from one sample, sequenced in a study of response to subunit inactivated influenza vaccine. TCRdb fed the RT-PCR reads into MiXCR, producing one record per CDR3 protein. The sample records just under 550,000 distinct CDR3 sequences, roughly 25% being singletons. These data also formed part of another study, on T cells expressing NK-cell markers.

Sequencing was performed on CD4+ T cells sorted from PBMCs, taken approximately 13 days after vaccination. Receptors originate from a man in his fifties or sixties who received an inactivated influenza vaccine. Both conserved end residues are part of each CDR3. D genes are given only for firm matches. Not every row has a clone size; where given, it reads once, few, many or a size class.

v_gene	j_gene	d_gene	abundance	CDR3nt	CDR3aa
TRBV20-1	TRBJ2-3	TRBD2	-	TGCAGTGCTCAAAGAACTAGCGGGGGGGCGGATACGCAGTATTTT	CSAQRTSGGADTQYF
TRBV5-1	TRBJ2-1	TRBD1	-	TGCGCCAGCAGTGGGACAGGGGATGGCGATGAGCAGTTCTTC	CASSGTGDGDEQFF
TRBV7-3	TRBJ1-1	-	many	TGTGCCAGCAGCTTAGATATGGTGTCGGAAGCTTTCTTT	CASSLDMVSEAFF
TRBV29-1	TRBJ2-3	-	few	TGCAGCGTTGACAGGTCCGGGAGCCGGGCAGATACGCAGTATTTT	CSVDRSGSRADTQYF
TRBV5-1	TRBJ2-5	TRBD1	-	TGCGCCAGCAGCTTGGGACAGGGACAGGGTCCATGGGAGACCCAGTACTTC	CASSLGQGQGPWETQYF
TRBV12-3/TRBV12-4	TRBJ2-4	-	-	TGTGCCAGCAGTTTATTTCCCGGGGGTGTTGGCCCCAAAAACATTCAGTACTTC	CASSLFPGGVGPKNIQYF
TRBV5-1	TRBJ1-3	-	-	TGCGCCAGCGCACGGGACGGGAGCTCTGGAAACACCATATATTTT	CASARDGSSGNTIYF
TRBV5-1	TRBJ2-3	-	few	TGCGCCAGCAGCACTCAGGGGTTTAGCACAGATACGCAGTATTTT	CASSTQGFSTDTQYF
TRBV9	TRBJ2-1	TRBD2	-	TGTGCCAGCAGCGTAGGGGCTAGCGGGGGGTACTACAATGAGCAGTTCTTC	CASSVGASGGYYNEQFF
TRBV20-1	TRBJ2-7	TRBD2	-	TGCAGTGCCCCAGTCTGGCGGGGGGTCGGGGAGCAGTACTTC	CSAPVWRGVGEQYF
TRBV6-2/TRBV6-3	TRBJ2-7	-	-	TGTGCCAGCAGTTACAGGGTCGGGAGCCCCTACGAGCAGTACTTC	CASSYRVGSPYEQYF
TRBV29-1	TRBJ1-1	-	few	TGCAGCGTTGGCAGGGTGGACACTGAAGCTTTCTTT	CSVGRVDTEAFF
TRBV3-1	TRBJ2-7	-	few	TGTGCCAGCAGCCTAGTTAGGGCGGGCCTTAAGGTGCAGTACTTC	CASSLVRAGLKVQYF
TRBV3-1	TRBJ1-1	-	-	TGTGCCAGCAGCCAAGCAAAAGGTACTGAAGCTTTCTTT	CASSQAKGTEAFF
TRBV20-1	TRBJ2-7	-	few	TGCAGTGCTAGTAAGGCTCAAGTGCCCTACGAGCAGTACTTC	CSASKAQVPYEQYF
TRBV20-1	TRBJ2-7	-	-	TGCAGTGCTAGAGATTCCGTTGCGGACACAAAGCAGTACTTC	CSARDSVADTKQYF
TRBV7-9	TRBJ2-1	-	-	TGTGCCAGCATCTCGGGCTCCTACAATGAGCAGTTCTTC	CASISGSYNEQFF
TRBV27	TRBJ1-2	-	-	TGTGCCAGCAGTCTCGAAAAGTCCAGCTCCTATGGCTACACCTTC	CASSLEKSSSYGYTF
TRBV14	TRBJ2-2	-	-	TGTGCCAGCAGCCCTAAGACAGGATACTTCACCGGGGAGCTGTTTTTT	CASSPKTGYFTGELFF
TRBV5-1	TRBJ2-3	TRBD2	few	TGCGCCAGCAGCTTGGCCGCGGGGGGCACAGATACGCAGTATTTT	CASSLAAGGTDTQYF
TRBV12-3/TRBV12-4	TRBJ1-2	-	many	TGTGCCAGCAGCCCTGACGGTGGCGTAAGGGGTGGCTACACCTTC	CASSPDGGVRGGYTF
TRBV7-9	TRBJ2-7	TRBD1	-	TGTGCCAGCAGCTCTGGACAGGGATTGTCCTACGAGCAGTACTTC	CASSSGQGLSYEQYF
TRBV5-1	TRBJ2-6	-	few	TGCGCCAGCAGCGGAGGGGGCGACGGGGCCAACGTCCTGACTTTC	CASSGGGDGANVLTF
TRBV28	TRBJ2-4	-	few	TGTGCCAGCAGTTTAGGGACCATAAAAGGAGCCAAAAACATTCAGTACTTC	CASSLGTIKGAKNIQYF
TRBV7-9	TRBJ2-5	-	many	TGTGCCAGCAGACCCGCCGAGGGCAGGGAGACCCAGTACTTC	CASRPAEGRETQYF
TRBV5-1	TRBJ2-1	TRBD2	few	TGCGCCAGCAGTTTCCTAGCGGACAATGAGCAGTTCTTC	CASSFLADNEQFF
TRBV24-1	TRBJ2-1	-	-	TGTGCCACCAGTGCTTACAATGAGCAGTTCTTC	CATSAYNEQFF
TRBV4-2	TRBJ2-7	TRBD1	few	TGTGCCAGCAGCCAGGACAGGGGAAGCTCCTACGAGCAGTACTTC	CASSQDRGSSYEQYF
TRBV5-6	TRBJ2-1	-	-	TGTGCCAGCAGCTCGAGGGTGTGGGAAGCGGGTACTGAGCAGTTCTTC	CASSSRVWEAGTEQFF
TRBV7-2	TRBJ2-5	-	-	TGTGCCAGCAGCCCCCGGAAGAACCAAGAGACCCAGTACTTC	CASSPRKNQETQYF
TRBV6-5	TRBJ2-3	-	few	TGTGCCAGCAGTTACTCGGACTTTTACACAGATACGCAGTATTTT	CASSYSDFYTDTQYF
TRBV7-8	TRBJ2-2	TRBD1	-	TGTGCCAGCAGCTTAGCGCTAGGGACAGGGACGAACACCGGGGAGCTGTTTTTT	CASSLALGTGTNTGELFF
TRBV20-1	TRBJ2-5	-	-	TGCAGTGCTAGAACCGCCGGACATCAAGAGACCCAGTACTTC	CSARTAGHQETQYF
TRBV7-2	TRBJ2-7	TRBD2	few	TGTGCCAGCAGCGTTAGCGGGAGAGCGTACGAGCAGTACTTC	CASSVSGRAYEQYF
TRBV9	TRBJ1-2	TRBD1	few	TGTGCCAGCAGCGTAGATGACAGGGGTTATGGCTACACCTTC	CASSVDDRGYGYTF
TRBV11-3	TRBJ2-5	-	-	TGTGCCAACCCGGGCGCGGGACCTGAGACCCAGTACTTC	CANPGAGPETQYF
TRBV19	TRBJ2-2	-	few	TGTGCCAGTAGTATAGCAACAGGCGCGAACACCGGGGAGCTGTTTTTT	CASSIATGANTGELFF
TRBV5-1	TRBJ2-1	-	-	TGCGCCAGCAGCCGCTGGACAGTTGTCGATGAGCAGTTCTTC	CASSRWTVVDEQFF
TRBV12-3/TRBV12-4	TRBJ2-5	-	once	TGTGCCAGCAGTTTAGGAGATCGATCGAGGCGAGAGACCCAGTACTTC	CASSLGDRSRRETQYF
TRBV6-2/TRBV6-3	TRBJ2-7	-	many	TGTGCCAGCAGGCCCTCGGGACCCAACTACGAGCAGTACTTC	CASRPSGPNYEQYF
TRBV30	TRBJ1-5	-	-	TGTGCCTGTTCGTTACAGGGAGACAATCAGCCCCAGCATTTT	CACSLQGDNQPQHF
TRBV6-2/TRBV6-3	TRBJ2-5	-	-	TGTGCCAGCAGTTACTCGCCGACTCAGAAGACCCAGTACTTC	CASSYSPTQKTQYF
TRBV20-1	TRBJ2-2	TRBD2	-	TGCAGTGCCCCCGGGACTATCCCCACCGGGGAGCTGTTTTTT	CSAPGTIPTGELFF
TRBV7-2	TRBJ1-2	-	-	TGTGCCAGCAGCACACCGGGACCGTTTTATGGCTACACCTTC	CASSTPGPFYGYTF
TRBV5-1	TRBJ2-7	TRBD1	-	TGCGCCAGCAGCTTATACAGGGGCGAGCAGTACTTC	CASSLYRGEQYF
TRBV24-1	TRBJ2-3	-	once	TGTGCCACCAGTGATCCCAGGGGTTCAGGGGATACGCAGTATTTT	CATSDPRGSGDTQYF
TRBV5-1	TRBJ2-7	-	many	TGCGCCAGCAGCGTATCGACACAGACCTACGAGCAGTACTTC	CASSVSTQTYEQYF
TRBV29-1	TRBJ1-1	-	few	TGCAGCGTTGAAAGGCGGATGAACACTGAAGCTTTCTTT	CSVERRMNTEAFF
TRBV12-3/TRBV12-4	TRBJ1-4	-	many	TGTGCCAGCAGTTGGTCTAATGAAAAACTGTTTTTT	CASSWSNEKLFF
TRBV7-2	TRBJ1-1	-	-	TGTGCCAGCAGCTTAGAACAGTCGAACACTGAAGCTTTCTTT	CASSLEQSNTEAFF
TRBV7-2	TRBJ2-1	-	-	TGTGCCAGCAAACCGGGCCATGCCTCCGATGAGCAGTTCTTC	CASKPGHASDEQFF
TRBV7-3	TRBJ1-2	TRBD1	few	TGTGCCAGCAGCCCGGGGACAGCCTACGCCTACACCTTC	CASSPGTAYAYTF
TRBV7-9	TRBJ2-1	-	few	TGTGCCAGCAGCTTTGGACGGCTAATGAGGAATGAGCAGTTCTTC	CASSFGRLMRNEQFF
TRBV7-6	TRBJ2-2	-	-	TGTGCCAGCAGCTTAAACAGATTAAACACCGGGGAGCTGTTTTTT	CASSLNRLNTGELFF
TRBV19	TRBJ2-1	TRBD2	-	TGTGCCAGTAGTATGCGAGCGGGGGTGCCTCTTTACAATGAGCAGTTCTTC	CASSMRAGVPLYNEQFF
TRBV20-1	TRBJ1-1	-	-	TGCAGTGCTAGTAAGGGGTCGAACACTGAAGCTTTCTTT	CSASKGSNTEAFF
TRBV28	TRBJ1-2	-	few	TGTGCCAGCAGCCGCAGACAAGGCTACACCTTC	CASSRRQGYTF
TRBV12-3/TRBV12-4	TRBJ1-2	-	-	TGTGCCAGCAGTCCCGGGACCGACCTAGGCTACACCTTC	CASSPGTDLGYTF